This T cell receptor beta chain stems from a study of a mutant IDH1 vaccine in newly diagnosed glioma. With regard to this clone: Antigen unknown.

As to time point: week 47, end of study. Vaccine doses each comprised 300 ug of mutant IDH1 20-mer peptide, with topical imiquimod. Broader study findings: The occurrence of vaccine-induced immune responses was seen in around 93% of patients.

Profiled with immunoSEQ multiplex PCR; TCRdb holds only in-frame clones, not every one. The profile shows some 31,000 clones, 65% to 85% of them singletons. Trimming took 4 bases from V and 1 from J; bases not matched to a gene: 5. Looked up from germline, CDR1 is MGHRA and CDR2 is YSYEKL. CDR3 length: 16 residues. The specimen comprised PBMCs, sampled from a glioma patient whose treatment included an IDH1 peptide vaccine. This TCR came from a man younger than 40 with glioma. The gene calls are TRBV4-1 and TRBJ2-2, with 8 bases aligning to TRBD2. In DNA, the CDR3 is TGCGCCAGCAGCCTGGAAACTAGCGGGAACACCGGGGAGCTGTTTTTT. Protein product: CASSLETSGNTGELFF.